This record covers a single TCR beta chain. The CDR3 loop spans 15 amino acids. The V gene end was trimmed by 5 bases and the J gene end by 4 bases; junction bases not matched to a gene: 6. TCRdb reprocessed the RT-PCR reads via MiXCR and lists one record per CDR3 protein. The sample yields about 680,000 distinct CDR3 sequences, approximately 15% seen once. The sequenced sample consisted of memory CD4+ T cells from blood. The TCR was taken from a female donor in good health, serving as a healthy control. This chain joins TRBV12-3 or TRBV12-4 and TRBJ2-2, with TRBD2 matching 8 bases. The CDR3 is CASSPGGGRTGELFF. Here the CDR3 DNA reads TGTGCCAGCAGTCCGGGGGGGGGGCGCACCGGGGAGCTGTTTTTT.